This T cell receptor (beta chain) was recovered during a study of cytomegalovirus exposure and HLA in healthy donors. The PCR contained 60 Vbeta and 13 Jbeta primers. Libraries were prepared by immunoSEQ multiplex PCR; TCRdb keeps only in-frame clonotypes and omits some of them. The repertoire holds 95,000 to 150,000 clones, with over 65% as singletons. The CDR3 has 13 residues. Germline-derived CDR1 and CDR2 are MRHNA and SNTAGT. With 4 bases removed from V and 2 bases from J, the gap between germline ends came to 7 bases. The source of this sequence is a young man in good health and CMV-seropositive. The sequencing sample was made of PBMCs. This chain links TRBV6-4 with TRBJ2-3; D may be TRBD2 (5 bases). Written as DNA, the CDR3 is TGTGCCAGCAGTGCCGGGGACACAGATACGCAGTATTTT. This sequence encodes CASSAGDTDTQYF.